What follows are 6 T cell receptor beta chains derived from one specimen sequenced in a study of identifying expanded T cells in peripheral blood. Profiled with immunoSEQ multiplex PCR; TCRdb holds only in-frame clones, not every one. This table holds about 78,000 clones, about 88% found once. The sequenced sample consisted of blood. The receptors here all came from a person aged 18 to 70 in good health.

The V and J genes are TRBV5-1 and TRBJ1-1; TRBD1 aligns across 8 bases. The V gene's germline CDR1 is SGHRS and CDR2 YFSETQ. Trimming removed 5 bases from V and 8 bases from J; junction bases left unmatched: 14. CDR3 length equals 15 residues. In DNA form, the CDR3 reads TGCGCCAGCAGTGTGTGGCCGGGACAGGCTGCAGAAGCTTTCTTT. Translation gives CASSVWPGQAAEAFF.

This clone was observed a single time. The rearrangement links TRBV2 to TRBJ2-7; D unresolved. Trimming removed 8 bases at V and 5 bases at J, with 10 bases between. Germline-derived CDR1 and CDR2 are SNHLY and FYNNEI. This CDR3 spans 11 amino acids. The DNA for the CDR3 is TGTGCCAGCTTTGTTGGGCACGAGCAGTACTTC. Its protein is CASFVGHEQYF.

The gene calls are TRBV7-8 and TRBJ2-1; a weak D match, TRBD2 (6 bases). The CDR3 sequence is 15 residues long. V lost 5 bases and J 8 bases, leaving 19 bases between the germline ends. Germline lookup yields CDR1 SGHVS and CDR2 FQNEAQ. The CDR3 coding sequence is TGTGCCAGCAGCCCCTGGGGAGGTAGGGAGGATGAGCAGTTCTTC. It is translated as CASSPWGGREDEQFF.

This clone was found once. The CDR3 DNA sequence: TGTGCCAGCAGTACGACTAGCGGGGGGCGAGAGACCCAGTACTTC. Translation: CASSTTSGGRETQYF. This chain connects TRBV13 to TRBJ2-5; TRBD2 matches 13 bases. The CDR3 runs to 15 residues. Per the germline V gene, CDR1 is PRHDT and CDR2 is FYEKMQ (reference sequence). The ends lost 6 bases at V and 4 bases at J; junction bases unmatched: 5. Full variable domain (outside the CDR3, taken from reference TRBV13 and TRBJ2-5): AAGVIQSPRHLIKEKRETATLKCYPIPRHDTVYWYQQGPGQDPQFLISFYEKMQSDKGSIPDRFSAQQFSDYHSELNMSSLELGDSALYFCASSTTSGGRETQYFGPGTRLLVL.

The rearrangement uses TRBV2 and TRBJ1-1; TRBD1 matches 10 bases. Germline V lookup: CDR1 SNHLY, CDR2 FYNNEI. V was pared by 7 bases and J by 3 bases, with 5 bases of the junction left unmatched. The CDR3 has 14 residues. This chain's CDR3 is CASMGTGVDTEAFF. The CDR3 coding sequence is TGTGCCAGCATGGGGACAGGGGTAGACACTGAAGCTTTCTTT.

This clone was picked up one time. One end of the junction does not line up with germline, which may come from a read error. The CDR3 loop is CASSPIGGGTDTQYF. CDR3 DNA: TGTGCCAGCAGCCCAATTGGAGGGGGCACCGATACGCAGTATTTT. V is TRBV5-8 and J is TRBJ2-3, with D tentatively TRBD1 (7 bases). This CDR3 has 15 residues. Germline CDR1 and CDR2: SGHTS and YDEGEE.